The 17 T cell receptor beta chains below come from one sample, sequenced in a study of OX40 agonist ivuxolimab in advanced cancers. TCRdb keeps only in-frame clones here, not all; method: immunoSEQ multiplex PCR. The sample lists tens of thousands of clones, about nine tenths occurring once. Specimen: CD4+ or CD8+ T cells sorted from blood, collected in a trial of the OX40 agonist ivuxolimab. Source of these receptors: an adult with an advanced solid tumor such as melanoma, head and neck, liver or kidney cancer.

The chain couples TRBV15 to TRBJ2-7; D assignment may be TRBD1 or TRBD2 (6 bases each). CDR1 is LNHNV, CDR2 YYDKDF, per germline (reference sequence). The CDR3 length is 19 residues. The ends were cut back, 0 bases at V and 2 bases at J, with 23 bases in the middle. CDR3 bases: TGTGCCACCAGCAGAGATGGGGCCGGGGGCAGGGACCAAGCCTACGAGCAGTACTTC. As protein: CATSRDGAGGRDQAYEQYF.

J is TRBJ1-1 and V is TRBV6-6; D is possibly TRBD1 (5 bases). The V gene's germline CDR1 is MNHNY and CDR2 SVGAGI (reference sequence). With 2 bases removed from V and 1 base from J, the gap between germline ends came to 11 bases. The CDR3 is 15 residues long. The CDR3 spells CASSYPPRGNTEAFF. CDR3 sequence (DNA): TGTGCCAGCAGTTACCCACCTAGGGGGAACACTGAAGCTTTCTTT.

The chain joins TRBV7-2 to TRBJ2-3; 9 nucleotides agree with TRBD1. This CDR3 has 19 residues. CDR1 SGHTA and CDR2 FQGNSA come from the germline V gene. The V and J ends lost 1 base and 4 bases, in that order; junction bases with no gene match: 15. The CDR3 protein is CASSLEIAGTGHWADTQYF. The CDR3 region has the DNA TGTGCCAGCAGCTTAGAAATCGCTGGGACAGGGCATTGGGCAGATACGCAGTATTTT.

The V gene is TRBV5-8, the J gene TRBJ2-7; D may match TRBD1 or TRBD2 (5 bases each). The CDR3 extends over 18 amino acids. Deletions cut 4 bases from V and 1 base from J, with 24 bases between. Looked up from germline, CDR1 is SGHTS and CDR2 is YDEGEE. The CDR3 here is CASSPRGGVGWGSYEQYF. CDR3 DNA: TGTGCCAGCAGCCCCCGAGGTGGTGTAGGCTGGGGGTCCTACGAGCAGTACTTC.

CDR3: CASSLWAGISQPQHF. The CDR3 DNA is TGTGCCAGCAGCTTATGGGCCGGGATCAGTCAGCCCCAGCATTTT. The chain combines TRBV7-8 with TRBJ1-5; D call uncertain. Germline values: CDR1 SGHVS, CDR2 FQNEAQ. The V gene lost 2 bases and the J gene lost 6 bases, with 14 bases spanning the gap. The CDR3 extends over 15 amino acids.

The chain links TRBV19 to TRBJ1-2, with D uncertain. The length of the CDR3 is 12 residues. V shed 5 bases and J shed 0 bases, with 4 bases lying between them. Looked up from germline, CDR1 is LNHDA and CDR2 is SQIVND (reference sequence). The CDR3 is CASSVANYGYTF. The CDR3 coding sequence is TGTGCCAGTAGTGTGGCTAACTATGGCTACACCTTC.

In nucleotides, the CDR3 is TGTGCCAGCAGCTTCTCTAGACGTGAAATGGAAGAGACCCAGTACTTC. Its protein is CASSFSRREMEETQYF. V and J are TRBV7-9 and TRBJ2-5; D gene uncertain. This CDR3 region has 16 residues. CDR1 and CDR2 (germline): SEHNR, FQNEAQ (reference sequence). V shed 3 bases and J shed 3 bases, with 17 bases lying between them.

The V call is TRBV27, the J call TRBJ1-5, with no clear D. Germline lookup yields CDR1 MNHEY and CDR2 SMNVEV (reference sequence). Trimming removed 5 bases at V and 2 bases at J, with 16 bases between. CDR3 length: 16 residues. CDR3 loop: CASSPLQRRGNQPQHF. DNA of the CDR3: TGTGCCAGCAGTCCGCTCCAGAGGAGGGGCAATCAGCCCCAGCATTTT.

The chain joins TRBV4-3 to TRBJ1-2; weak D call: TRBD1 (5 bases). The CDR3 runs 15 residues. CDR1 and CDR2 (germline): LGHNA, YSLEER. Trimming pared 1 base from V and 4 bases from J, leaving 13 bases between. The CDR3 is CASSQVTGGGYGYTF. CDR3 bases: TGCGCCAGCAGCCAAGTTACAGGTGGAGGCTATGGCTACACCTTC.

The V and J genes are TRBV5-5 and TRBJ1-1; no clear D gene. Trimming took off 0 bases at V and 10 bases at J, with 16 bases between the two ends. Per germline, CDR1 SGHKS and CDR2 YYEKEE (reference sequence). The CDR3 loop spans 14 amino acids. The DNA for the CDR3 is TGTGCCAGCAGCTTGGCAAGTGGCCCCCTTGCAGCTTTCTTT. It codes for CASSLASGPLAAFF.

The rearrangement uses TRBV7-3 and TRBJ2-5; D is tentatively TRBD1 or TRBD2 (5 bases each). V lost 5 bases and J 0 bases, leaving 13 bases between the germline ends. The CDR3 extends over 15 amino acids. Germline V lookup: CDR1 SGHTA, CDR2 FQGTGA. The chain's CDR3 is CASSPAGTNQETQYF. DNA of the CDR3: TGTGCCAGCAGCCCCGCCGGGACCAACCAAGAGACCCAGTACTTC. Full variable domain (remainder filled in from reference TRBV7-3 and TRBJ2-5): GAGVSQTPSNKVTEKGKYVELRCDPISGHTALYWYRQSLGQGPEFLIYFQGTGAADDSGLPNDRFFAVRPEGSVSTLKIQRTERGDSAVYLCASSPAGTNQETQYFGPGTRLLVL.

This chain joins TRBV7-9 and TRBJ2-2; D is perhaps TRBD1 (6 bases). Germline V gene data show CDR1 as SEHNR and CDR2 as FQNEAQ (reference sequence). V was trimmed by 3 bases and J by 6 bases, leaving 11 bases between them. This CDR3 spans 14 amino acids. The chain's CDR3 is CASSLGQGPGELFF. CDR3 nucleotides: TGTGCCAGCAGCTTGGGGCAGGGGCCCGGGGAGCTGTTTTTT. The variable domain in full, completed from reference TRBV7-9 and TRBJ2-2, reads DTGVSQNPRHKITKRGQNVTFRCDPISEHNRLYWYRQTLGQGPEFLTYFQNEAQLEKSRLLSDRFSAERPKGSFSTLEIQRTEQGDSAMYLCASSLGQGPGELFFGEGSRLTVL.

The chain is built from TRBV7-9 and TRBJ1-2, with a weak D call TRBD1 (5 bases). The V gene lost 1 base and the J gene lost 3 bases, with 15 bases spanning the gap. Germline CDR1 reads SEHNR; CDR2 reads FQNEAQ (reference sequence). CDR3 size: 16 residues. CDR3 sequence: CASSLDYGAVDYGYTF. The CDR3 coding sequence is TGTGCCAGCAGCTTAGATTACGGGGCCGTTGACTATGGCTACACCTTC. Complete variable domain (other parts from reference TRBV7-9 and TRBJ1-2): DTGVSQNPRHKITKRGQNVTFRCDPISEHNRLYWYRQTLGQGPEFLTYFQNEAQLEKSRLLSDRFSAERPKGSFSTLEIQRTEQGDSAMYLCASSLDYGAVDYGYTFGSGTRLTVV.

This chain connects TRBV4-1 to TRBJ2-7; D call uncertain. The CDR3 sequence is 15 residues long. Germline V gene lookup returns CDR1 MGHRA and CDR2 YSYEKL. The V end lost 1 base, the J end lost 1 base, and 11 bases lay between the germline ends. CDR3 in amino acids: CASSQGRGGSYEQYF. Here the CDR3 DNA reads TGCGCCAGCAGCCAAGGCCGTGGCGGATCCTACGAGCAGTACTTC.

This chain joins TRBV2 and TRBJ2-2, with TRBD2 identical over 8 bases. After removal of 4 bases from V and 5 bases from J, the junction contained 3 bases not matched to a gene. CDR3 size: 14 residues. CDR1 and CDR2 (germline): SNHLY, FYNNEI. The CDR3 spells CASSGGGRTGELFF. The CDR3 DNA sequence: TGTGCCAGCAGTGGCGGGGGGCGGACCGGGGAGCTGTTTTTT.

V usage is TRBV5-8 and J usage is TRBJ2-7; D not certain. The V gene's germline CDR1 is SGHTS and CDR2 YDEGEE. V was shortened by 1 base and J by 2 bases, with 7 bases between the two germline ends. The CDR3 is made up of 13 amino acids. The CDR3 spells CASSLRQAYEQYF. The CDR3 bases are TGTGCCAGCAGCTTGCGGCAGGCCTACGAGCAGTACTTC.

The V gene is TRBV28, the J gene TRBJ1-5; the D gene is possibly TRBD1 (6 bases). V lost 5 bases and J lost 4, with 18 bases in between. CDR1 and CDR2 from the germline V gene are MDHEN and SYDVKM. The CDR3 contains 16 residues. CDR3 in DNA: TGTGCCAGCAGTCCAATCGTCGGGACACTGAATCAGCCCCAGCATTTT. Translated, it gives CASSPIVGTLNQPQHF.